Shown below are 30 T cell receptor beta chains from a single sample sequenced in a study of CXCR3-negative and CXCR3-positive naive CD8 T cells (dated by TCRdb to about 2019). The research as a whole found: Compared with CXCR3-negative naive cells, CXCR3-positive naive cells had TRB CDR3s with higher hydrophobicity (lower Kidera factor 4), lower energy, and higher strength and volume indices.

Their antigens remain unidentified. Instrument on record: NextSeq 550. The Human TCR Profiling Kit (MiLaboratory) was used to make UMI-labeled 5' RACE TRB cDNA libraries. Reprocessed by TCRdb, the reads give a single entry per CDR3 protein sequence, without DNA. The sample's table lists a count of about 90,000 distinct CDR3 sequences. In total, the top ten clones hold roughly 0.8% of the sample. Sequenced input: naive CXCR3+ CD8+ T cells from blood. The cell subset or site tag for this specimen amounts to: CD45RO-CCR7+CD27+CD95- naive CD8+ T cells expressing CXCR3 (TNR3+). These receptors all stem from a human donor in good health. Some clones in this sample may be carry-over from other donors' samples.

V gene TRBV29-1 combines with J gene TRBJ2-2; the TCRdb call, TRBD1, lacks DNA for checking. This CDR3 region has 13 residues. Germline V lookup: CDR1 SQVTM, CDR2 ANQGSEA. Here the CDR3 reads CSALGGGPGELFF.

The rearrangement uses TRBV3-1 and TRBJ2-7; TCRdb returns TRBD1, unconfirmable since there is no DNA. The germline CDR1 and CDR2 sequences are LGHDT and YNNKEL (reference sequence). The length of the CDR3 is 15 residues. CDR3 sequence reads: CASSQETDTPYEQYF.

The chain is built from TRBV19 and TRBJ1-2; without DNA, the TCRdb call of TRBD1 cannot be checked. Per the germline V gene, CDR1 is LNHDA and CDR2 is SQIVND (reference sequence). This CDR3 region has 14 residues. CDR3 loop: CASSPSGQNYGYTF.

The rearrangement links TRBV28 to TRBJ2-7; TCRdb's D gene call, TRBD2, goes unchecked for lack of DNA. The CDR3 runs to 12 residues. Per germline, CDR1 MDHEN and CDR2 SYDVKM. CDR3 protein: CASSFTLVEQYF.

This rearrangement joins TRBV28 to TRBJ2-7. CDR1 and CDR2 from the germline V gene are MDHEN and SYDVKM. The CDR3 extends over 13 amino acids. Here the CDR3 reads CASSLRNSYEQYF.

This chain connects TRBV7-8 to TRBJ2-1; TCRdb selects TRBD1, and the lack of DNA leaves this call unchecked. Germline V gene sequence: CDR1 SGHVS, CDR2 FQNEAQ. CDR3 length equals 17 residues. CDR3 sequence reads: CASSGTSRQGVYNEQFF.

This sequence joins TRBV15 and TRBJ1-5. Germline V gene data show CDR1 as LNHNV and CDR2 as YYDKDF (reference sequence). The CDR3 is 14 amino acids. The CDR3 is CATSSLRGNQPQHF. The full variable domain, completed using reference TRBV15 and TRBJ1-5, is DAMVIQNPRYQVTQFGKPVTLSCSQTLNHNVMYWYQQKSSQAPKLLFHYYDKDFNNEADTPDNFQSRRPNTSFCFLDIRSPGLGDTAMYLCATSSLRGNQPQHFGDGTRLSIL.

This rearrangement joins TRBV28 to TRBJ1-2; absent DNA, TCRdb's TRBD1 call cannot be checked. This CDR3 is built from 11 residues. Germline V lookup: CDR1 MDHEN, CDR2 SYDVKM. CDR3 loop: CASSPLYGYTF.

V is TRBV3-1 and J is TRBJ1-1. The CDR3 runs 12 residues. The germline V gene encodes CDR1 LGHDT and CDR2 YNNKEL (reference sequence). CDR3 loop: CASSQEKTEAFF.

The rearrangement links TRBV10-3 to TRBJ2-5. The CDR3 sequence is 14 residues long. The germline CDR1 and CDR2 sequences are ENHRY and SYGVKD. CDR3 amino acids: CAISEPTMVETQYF.

The chain is built from TRBV7-9 and TRBJ1-3; no DNA is available, so the TRBD1 call from TCRdb remains unchecked. The germline gives CDR1 SEHNR, CDR2 FQNEAQ (reference sequence). This CDR3 is 14 amino acids long. CDR3 amino acids: CASSQTASGNTIYF.

The chain's CDR3 is CASSSGWTGGEYEQYF. This rearrangement joins TRBV5-5 to TRBJ2-7; TCRdb calls TRBD1, which cannot be checked without DNA. In germline, CDR1 is SGHKS, CDR2 YYEKEE (reference sequence). The CDR3 is made up of 16 amino acids.

The CDR3 reads CASSRMGEIGANVLTF. The chain links TRBV4-1 to TRBJ2-6; TCRdb outputs TRBD1, but without DNA this stays unchecked. This CDR3 spans 16 amino acids. CDR1 MGHRA and CDR2 YSYEKL come from the germline V gene.

This CDR3 reads CASSLGTGFLEEQFF. The rearrangement uses TRBV28 and TRBJ2-1; TCRdb names TRBD1, which stays unverified in the absence of DNA. Germline CDR1 MDHEN, CDR2 SYDVKM. The CDR3 contains 15 residues. Filled out from reference TRBV28 and TRBJ2-1, the complete variable domain reads DVKVTQSSRYLVKRTGEKVFLECVQDMDHENMFWYRQDPGLGLRLIYFSYDVKMKEKGDIPEGYSVSREKKERFSLILESASTNQTSMYLCASSLGTGFLEEQFFGPGTRLTVL.

V is TRBV27 and J is TRBJ2-5; checking the TCRdb D call of TRBD1 is not possible without DNA. The V gene's germline CDR1 is MNHEY and CDR2 SMNVEV (reference sequence). The CDR3 consists of 18 residues. The CDR3 spells CASSFYPGTGARGETQYF.

The chain is built from TRBV9 and TRBJ2-7; the TRBD2 assignment by TCRdb is unverifiable without DNA. Germline CDR1 reads SGDLS; CDR2 reads YYNGEE. This CDR3 spans 14 amino acids. This chain's CDR3 is CASSVGVLGYEQYF.

The V gene is TRBV7-2, the J gene TRBJ2-7; TCRdb names TRBD1, which stays unverified in the absence of DNA. There are 14 residues in the CDR3. Germline CDR1 and CDR2: SGHTA and FQGNSA. The CDR3 reads CASSPPGGSYEQYF.

This chain connects TRBV20-1 to TRBJ2-7; the D gene TCRdb calls, TRBD1, cannot be checked with no DNA. This CDR3 is built from 15 residues. From germline, CDR1 is DFQATT and CDR2 SNEGSKA (reference sequence). The CDR3 region is CSASYPGGGSYEQYF.

The rearrangement uses TRBV10-3 and TRBJ1-1. The CDR3 has 17 amino acids. The germline V gene has CDR1 ENHRY and CDR2 SYGVKD. The CDR3 is CAISESKRLQMNTEAFF.

The chain joins TRBV12-3 or TRBV12-4 to TRBJ2-4. The CDR3 has 12 residues. The CDR3 reads CASSLGKNIQYF.

The chain links TRBV12-3 or TRBV12-4 to TRBJ2-3; TCRdb's D call, TRBD1, is unchecked because there is no DNA. CDR3 length: 11 amino acids. CDR3 region: CASPRGDTQYF.

The gene calls are TRBV7-6 and TRBJ2-7. Germline V gene data show CDR1 as SGHVS and CDR2 as FNYEAQ. The CDR3 is 15 amino acids. This CDR3 reads CASSLVDGSSYEQYF.

This chain links TRBV3-1 with TRBJ2-3; as DNA is missing, the TRBD1 call by TCRdb cannot be tested. The length of the CDR3 is 14 residues. Germline values: CDR1 LGHDT, CDR2 YNNKEL (reference sequence). This chain's CDR3 is CASSQERGTDTQYF.

The CDR3 loop is CASSPRGQGIEQYF. The J gene is TRBJ2-7, the V gene TRBV7-6; TCRdb picks TRBD1, but there is no DNA to check that call. The germline gives CDR1 SGHVS, CDR2 FNYEAQ. This CDR3 has 14 residues.

The V gene is TRBV2, the J gene TRBJ2-7; with no DNA, the TCRdb D assignment of TRBD2 cannot be verified. In germline, CDR1 is SNHLY, CDR2 FYNNEI. The CDR3 contains 14 residues. The CDR3 loop reads CASNELAGAYEQYF.

The V call is TRBV7-9, the J call TRBJ1-1; TCRdb's assignment of TRBD1 cannot be checked, as there is no DNA. CDR1 is SEHNR and CDR2 is FQNEAQ in the germline V gene (reference sequence). The CDR3 contains 13 residues. CDR3: CAILPGVGTEAFF.

This sequence joins TRBV6-2 or TRBV6-3 and TRBJ2-7; TCRdb returns TRBD2, unconfirmable since there is no DNA. CDR3 length: 16 residues. Germline CDR1 is MNHEY and CDR2 is SVGEGT. CDR3 sequence reads: CASSIMTSGSSYEQYF.

The V and J genes are TRBV29-1 and TRBJ2-1; the D gene TCRdb calls, TRBD1, cannot be checked with no DNA. CDR3 length: 14 residues. CDR1 SQVTM and CDR2 ANQGSEA come from the germline V gene. The CDR3: CSVVIQGRWNEQFF.

V usage is TRBV29-1 and J usage is TRBJ2-3; TCRdb lists TRBD1, though no DNA is available to test this call. The CDR3 consists of 15 residues. Germline assignment: CDR1 SQVTM and CDR2 ANQGSEA. This CDR3 is CSVEPTTGPVDTQYF.

The genes are TRBV20-1 and TRBJ2-7; the TCRdb D gene call, TRBD1, has no DNA to confirm it. The CDR3 consists of 12 residues. Per the germline V gene, CDR1 is DFQATT and CDR2 is SNEGSKA (reference sequence). CDR3: CSVGGDDYEPYF.